This T cell receptor beta chain was found in a study of blood T cell repertoires in COVID-19. As for the study in general: T cells, B-cell-depleted T cells, or PBMCs provided the cDNA or gDNA that served as material.

Participant age was about 18 to 95 years, and participants resided in fewer than 25 US areas. The study counted Cohort 3 donors as recovered given two negative PCRs, clearance, or symptom resolution. This CDR3 is built from 19 residues. CDR1 and CDR2 (germline): MDHEN, SYDVKM. V lost 2 bases, J lost 5 bases, and 14 bases stayed unmatched. In the source study's methods: Reference gene primer amplification gave nucleated cell count estimates. The table came from immunoSEQ multiplex PCR; TCRdb's copy has only in-frame clones and leaves some out. For V, J and clone size, that table is used; D and trimming come from the DNA. Here the sample spans some 150,000 clones, 78% being singletons.

The specimen sequenced was PBMCs or T cells enriched from blood (not recorded which). The chain has TRBV28 and TRBJ2-3, with 12 positions matching TRBD2. The sequence derives from a woman aged 45 to 65 who had recovered from COVID-19. The DNA of the CDR3 is TGTGCCAGCAGTTTACAGGTGGTAGCTAGCGGGGGGGCTATAGATACGCAGTATTTT. This gives the protein CASSLQVVASGGAIDTQYF.